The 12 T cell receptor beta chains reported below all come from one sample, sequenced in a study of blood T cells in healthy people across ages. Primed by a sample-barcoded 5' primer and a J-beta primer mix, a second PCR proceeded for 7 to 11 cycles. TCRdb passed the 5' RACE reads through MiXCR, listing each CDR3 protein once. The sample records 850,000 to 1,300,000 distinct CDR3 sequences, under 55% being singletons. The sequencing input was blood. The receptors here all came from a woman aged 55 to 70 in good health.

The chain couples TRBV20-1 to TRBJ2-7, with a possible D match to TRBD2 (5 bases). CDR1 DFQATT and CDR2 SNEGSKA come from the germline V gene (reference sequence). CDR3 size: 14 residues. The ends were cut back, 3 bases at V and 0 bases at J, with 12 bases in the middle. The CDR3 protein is CSASVAGSSYEQYF. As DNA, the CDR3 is TGCAGTGCTAGTGTCGCGGGTAGCTCCTACGAGCAGTACTTC.

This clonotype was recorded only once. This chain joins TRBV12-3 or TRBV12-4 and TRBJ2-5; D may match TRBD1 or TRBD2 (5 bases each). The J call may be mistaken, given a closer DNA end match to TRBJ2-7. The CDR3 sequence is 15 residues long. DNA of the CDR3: TGTGCCAGCAGTTTGGGCGGCTCGGGGCCCTACGAGCAGTACTTC. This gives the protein CASSLGGSGPYEQYF.

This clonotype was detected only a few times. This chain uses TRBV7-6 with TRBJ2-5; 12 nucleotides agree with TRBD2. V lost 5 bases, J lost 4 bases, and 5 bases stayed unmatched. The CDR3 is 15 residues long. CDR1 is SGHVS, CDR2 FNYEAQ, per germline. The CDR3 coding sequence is TGTGCCAGCAGCCCGCTAGCGGGAGGGCCAGAGACCCAGTACTTC. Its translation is CASSPLAGGPETQYF.

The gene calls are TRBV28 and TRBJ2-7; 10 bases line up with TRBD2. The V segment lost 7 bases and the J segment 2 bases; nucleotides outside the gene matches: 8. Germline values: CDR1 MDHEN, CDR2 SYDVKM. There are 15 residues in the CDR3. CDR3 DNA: TGTGCCAGCACCACGCTCGGACTAGCGGCCTACGAGCAGTACTTC. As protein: CASTTLGLAAYEQYF.

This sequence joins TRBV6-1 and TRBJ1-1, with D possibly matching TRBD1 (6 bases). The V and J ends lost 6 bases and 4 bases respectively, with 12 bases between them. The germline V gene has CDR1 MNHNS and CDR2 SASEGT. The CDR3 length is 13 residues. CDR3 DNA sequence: TGTGCCAGCAGCCGTGACAGGACCACTGAAGCTTTCTTT. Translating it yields CASSRDRTTEAFF.

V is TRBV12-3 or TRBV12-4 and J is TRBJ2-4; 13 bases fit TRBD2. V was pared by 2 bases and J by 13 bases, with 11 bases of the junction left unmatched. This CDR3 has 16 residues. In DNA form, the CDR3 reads TGTGCCAGCAGTTTAACTAGCGGGAGGGTCCGCTACGGGCAGTACTTC. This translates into CASSLTSGRVRYGQYF.

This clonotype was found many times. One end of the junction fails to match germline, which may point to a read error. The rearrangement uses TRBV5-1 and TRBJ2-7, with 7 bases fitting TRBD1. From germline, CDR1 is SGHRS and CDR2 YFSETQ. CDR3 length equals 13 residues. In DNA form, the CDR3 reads TGTGCCAGCAGTTGGGGACAGTCCTACGAGCAGTACTTC. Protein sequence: CASSWGQSYEQYF.

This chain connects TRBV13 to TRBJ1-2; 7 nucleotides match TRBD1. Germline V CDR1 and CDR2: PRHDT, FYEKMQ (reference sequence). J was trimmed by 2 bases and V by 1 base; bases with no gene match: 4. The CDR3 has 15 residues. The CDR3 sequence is CASSLELDRNYGYTF. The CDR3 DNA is TGTGCCAGCAGCTTAGAACTGGACAGGAACTATGGCTACACCTTC.

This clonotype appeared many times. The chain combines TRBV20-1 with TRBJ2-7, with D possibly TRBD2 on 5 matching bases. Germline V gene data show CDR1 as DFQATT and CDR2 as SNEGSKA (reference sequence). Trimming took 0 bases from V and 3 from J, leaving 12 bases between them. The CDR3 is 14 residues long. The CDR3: CSARDFGISYEQYF. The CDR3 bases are TGCAGTGCTAGAGATTTCGGGATAAGCTACGAGCAGTACTTC.

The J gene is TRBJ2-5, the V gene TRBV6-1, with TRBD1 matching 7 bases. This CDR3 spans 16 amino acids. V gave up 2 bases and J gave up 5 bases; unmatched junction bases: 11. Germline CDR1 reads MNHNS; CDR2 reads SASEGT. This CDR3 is CASSEREGATSETQYF. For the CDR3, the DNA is TGTGCCAGCAGTGAACGTGAGGGGGCAACATCGGAGACCCAGTACTTC.

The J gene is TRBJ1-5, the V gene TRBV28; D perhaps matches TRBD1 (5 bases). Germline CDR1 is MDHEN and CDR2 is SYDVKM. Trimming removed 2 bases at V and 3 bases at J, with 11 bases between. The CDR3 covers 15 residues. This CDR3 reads CASSLPEGLNQPQHF. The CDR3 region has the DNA TGTGCCAGCAGTTTACCCGAGGGGCTCAATCAGCCCCAGCATTTT.

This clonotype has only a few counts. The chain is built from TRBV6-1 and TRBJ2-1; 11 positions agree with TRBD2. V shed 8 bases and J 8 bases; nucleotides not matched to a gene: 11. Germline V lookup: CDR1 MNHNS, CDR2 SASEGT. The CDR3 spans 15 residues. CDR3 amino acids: CASYPLAGGPDEQFF. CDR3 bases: TGTGCCAGCTATCCTTTAGCGGGAGGGCCCGATGAGCAGTTCTTC.